Each of the 30 T cell receptor beta chains below was sequenced from the same sample in a study of PD-1 blockade in classical Hodgkin lymphoma. The time point is: cycle 4 day 1 (C4D1), after 6 weeks of nivolumab. Relapses following autologous stem cell transplantation were seen in all patients, with brentuximab vedotin exposure varying. The authors purified CD4+ T cells from thawed PBMCs by magnetic negative selection. Sequencing used immunoSEQ multiplex PCR; TCRdb keeps in-frame clones, though not all of them. The sample consists of thousands of clones, around nine tenths of them appearing once. The sample consisted of CD4+ T cells from blood, taken before the fourth cycle of nivolumab. These receptors all come from a human donor with classical Hodgkin lymphoma.

The V and J genes are TRBV10-3 and TRBJ1-2; unclear D gene. V shed 4 bases and J shed 4 bases, with 10 bases lying between them. From germline, CDR1 is ENHRY and CDR2 SYGVKD. The CDR3 runs to 13 residues. CDR3 sequence: CAISGGRAYGYTF. CDR3 DNA sequence: TGTGCCATCAGTGGAGGAAGAGCCTATGGCTACACCTTC.

The rearrangement links TRBV5-1 to TRBJ2-3, with 11 bases fitting TRBD2. The length of the CDR3 is 18 residues. Unmatched junction bases numbered 11, after V lost 4 bases and J lost 1 base. CDR1 and CDR2 from the germline V gene are SGHRS and YFSETQ. The CDR3 DNA reads as TGCGCCAGCAGCCCGGGACTAGCGGCTAGGGGGCGCACAGATACGCAGTATTTT. It encodes CASSPGLAARGRTDTQYF.

The chain carries TRBV6-5 and TRBJ1-1, with TRBD1 as a possible D gene (5 bases). Trimming shortened V by 5 bases and J by 7 bases, and 17 bases separated the two germline ends. CDR3 size: 14 residues. The germline CDR1 and CDR2 sequences are MNHEY and SVGAGI. The CDR3 is CASSRRARTGEAFF. The CDR3, as DNA: TGTGCCAGCAGTCGTAGGGCGCGAACAGGTGAAGCTTTCTTT.

This rearrangement joins TRBV6-6 to TRBJ2-7; D might be TRBD1 (6 bases). V lost 6 bases and J 5 bases, leaving 23 bases between the germline ends. The CDR3 length is 16 residues. Germline-derived CDR1 and CDR2 are MNHNY and SVGAGI (reference sequence). The CDR3 DNA is TGTGCCAGCAGCCTCATACCGGGACACCCTTCACACGAGCAGTACTTC. Residues: CASSLIPGHPSHEQYF.

This chain joins TRBV6-1 and TRBJ2-7; 7 nucleotides align to TRBD1. V trimming: 4 bases; J trimming: 3 bases; junction bases outside the gene matches: 6. Per the germline V gene, CDR1 is MNHNS and CDR2 is SASEGT. The CDR3 is 14 amino acids. The CDR3, as DNA: TGTGCCAGCAGTGTTCTACAGGGGTTCTACGAGCAGTACTTC. Translated: CASSVLQGFYEQYF.

This chain uses TRBV18 with TRBJ2-7, with 14 bases fitting TRBD2. Trimming took 8 bases from V and 6 from J; bases not matched to a gene: 3. The germline gives CDR1 KGHSH, CDR2 LQKENI. The CDR3 has 13 residues. The CDR3 sequence is CASRTSGRSEQYF. As DNA, the CDR3 is TGTGCCAGCCGGACTAGCGGGAGGAGCGAGCAGTACTTC.

The chain links TRBV7-9 to TRBJ2-2; 10 nucleotides agree with TRBD2. Germline CDR1 and CDR2: SEHNR and FQNEAQ (reference sequence). This CDR3 spans 15 amino acids. J was trimmed by 6 bases and V by 3 bases; bases with no gene match: 4. The CDR3 DNA reads TGTGCCAGCAGCTTGGGGACTAGCGTTCCCGGGGAGCTGTTTTTT. This sequence encodes CASSLGTSVPGELFF. The entire variable domain, with the rest obtained from reference TRBV7-9 and TRBJ2-2, is as follows: DTGVSQNPRHKITKRGQNVTFRCDPISEHNRLYWYRQTLGQGPEFLTYFQNEAQLEKSRLLSDRFSAERPKGSFSTLEIQRTEQGDSAMYLCASSLGTSVPGELFFGEGSRLTVL.

The V gene is TRBV5-5, the J gene TRBJ1-6, with a possible D match to TRBD1 (5 bases). The germline V gene encodes CDR1 SGHKS and CDR2 YYEKEE (reference sequence). CDR3 length: 14 residues. Trimming stripped 4 bases from V and 4 bases from J, with 9 bases between. CDR3 sequence: CASSPTAYNSPLHF. The CDR3 coding sequence is TGTGCCAGCAGCCCGACAGCATATAATTCACCCCTCCACTTT.

The genes are TRBV6-5 and TRBJ1-6, with D unresolved. This CDR3 contains 13 residues. V shed 8 bases and J shed 9 bases, with 14 bases lying between them. CDR1 and CDR2 (germline): MNHEY, SVGAGI. CDR3 residues: CASCLGYGSPLHF. CDR3 nucleotide sequence: TGTGCCAGCTGCCTCGGATACGGTTCACCCCTCCACTTT.

This clone was observed a few times. This rearrangement joins TRBV9 to TRBJ1-2; 7 bases are a match to TRBD1. The CDR3 contains 14 residues. With V trimmed by 3 bases and J by 2 bases, 4 bases remained unmatched. CDR1 is SGDLS and CDR2 is YYNGEE in the germline V gene. This CDR3 reads CASSGLQGNYGYTF. The DNA of the CDR3 is TGTGCCAGCAGCGGACTACAGGGGAACTATGGCTACACCTTC.

The CDR3 sequence is CASSEDDYGYTF. CDR3 sequence (DNA): TGCGCCAGTTCAGAGGATGACTATGGCTACACCTTC. V gene TRBV5-1 combines with J gene TRBJ1-2; D gene uncertain. Germline loops: CDR1 SGHRS, CDR2 YFSETQ. With 8 bases removed from V and 3 bases from J, the gap between germline ends came to 11 bases. This CDR3 has 12 residues. The whole variable domain, filled in from reference TRBV5-1 and TRBJ1-2, reads KAGVTQTPRYLIKTRGQQVTLSCSPISGHRSVSWYQQTPGQGLQFLFEYFSETQRNKGNFPGRFSGRQFSNSRSEMNVSTLELGDSALYLCASSEDDYGYTFGSGTRLTVV.

The chain has TRBV30 and TRBJ2-1, with 9 bases that match TRBD1. V shed 6 bases, J shed 8 bases, and the junction held 8 bases outside the gene matches. CDR1 and CDR2 from the germline V gene are GTSNPN and SVGIG (reference sequence). This CDR3 is 13 amino acids long. As DNA, the CDR3 is TGTGCCTGTACAGGGGGCGTCGATTATGAGCAGTTCTTC. It translates to CACTGGVDYEQFF.

The J gene is TRBJ1-2, the V gene TRBV12-5; D not resolved. Germline V gives CDR1 LGHNT, CDR2 FRNRAP. The germline V and J ends were trimmed by 0 bases and 14 bases, with 13 bases remaining between them. The CDR3 consists of 12 residues. The CDR3 nucleotides are TGTGCTAGTGGTTTGGTAGGAACCGCGGCAACCTTC. Amino acids: CASGLVGTAATF.

This clone was seen a few times. The chain has TRBV19 and TRBJ2-7; 7 positions match TRBD1. V lost 9 bases, J lost 2 bases, and 4 bases stayed unmatched. The CDR3 sequence is 12 residues long. Germline V gene data show CDR1 as LNHDA and CDR2 as SQIVND (reference sequence). The CDR3 DNA follows: TGTGCCAGCTCTGACAGGGCCTACGAGCAGTACTTC. Protein sequence: CASSDRAYEQYF.

The rearrangement joins TRBV7-6 to TRBJ2-3, with D tentatively TRBD1 or TRBD2 (5 bases each). The germline CDR1 and CDR2 sequences are SGHVS and FNYEAQ. The CDR3 is made up of 14 amino acids. Trimming removed 6 bases from V and 2 bases from J, with 12 bases in between. The CDR3 region is CASRTGPDTDTQYF. Here the CDR3 DNA reads TGTGCCAGCAGAACGGGACCCGACACAGATACGCAGTATTTT.

V and J are TRBV19 and TRBJ1-1; weak D call: TRBD1 (6 bases). Between the trimmed V and J ends, which lost 5 bases and 0 bases, there was a span of 10 bases. The CDR3 has 14 amino acids. Germline V gene sequence: CDR1 LNHDA, CDR2 SQIVND (reference sequence). The CDR3 DNA reads TGTGCCAGTAGTTTCCGGACAGTGAACACTGAAGCTTTCTTT. As protein: CASSFRTVNTEAFF.

This clone showed up just a few times. V and J are TRBV30 and TRBJ2-7, with D possibly TRBD1 on 5 matching bases. V dropped 1 base and J dropped 5 bases, with 12 bases sitting between them. The CDR3 covers 13 residues. Germline assignment: CDR1 GTSNPN and CDR2 SVGIG (reference sequence). CDR3 in DNA: TGTGCCTGGAGTGGGCAGGGCAACCACGAGCAGTACTTC. Translation gives CAWSGQGNHEQYF. The complete variable domain, with remaining parts taken from reference TRBV30 and TRBJ2-7, reads SQTIHQWPATLVQPVGSPLSLECTVEGTSNPNLYWYRQAAGRGLQLLFYSVGIGQISSEVPQNLSASRPQDRQFILSSKKLLLSDSGFYLCAWSGQGNHEQYFGPGTRLTVT.

The chain has TRBV6-4 and TRBJ2-3, with D possibly TRBD2 on 6 matching bases. Germline V gene lookup returns CDR1 MRHNA and CDR2 SNTAGT. Trimming stripped 6 bases from V and 1 base from J, with 20 bases between. The CDR3 length is 17 residues. In nucleotides, the CDR3 is TGTGCCAGCAGCTTAGTGGGGATAGCGGTAGGCACAGATACGCAGTATTTT. Translating it yields CASSLVGIAVGTDTQYF.

The V and J genes are TRBV6-6 and TRBJ1-2; 11 bases map to TRBD1. CDR3 length: 15 residues. V dropped 7 bases and J dropped 2; count of bases not matched to a gene: 6. Germline V gene data show CDR1 as MNHNY and CDR2 as SVGAGI (reference sequence). The CDR3 DNA sequence: TGTGCCAGCAACGCCCGGACAGGGGGCAACTATGGCTACACCTTC. It encodes CASNARTGGNYGYTF.

The rearrangement uses TRBV9 and TRBJ2-1; 13 bases are shared with TRBD2. Germline CDR1 reads SGDLS; CDR2 reads YYNGEE. The ends lost 2 bases at V and 4 bases at J; junction bases unmatched: 9. The CDR3 has 18 amino acids. The CDR3 DNA follows: TGTGCCAGCAGCGTGGCGGGGTGGACTAGCGGGGGTTACAATGAGCAGTTCTTC. Translation: CASSVAGWTSGGYNEQFF.

The CDR3 sequence is CASSEDRLGGYTF. As DNA, the CDR3 is TGTGCCAGCAGTGAGGACAGGTTAGGTGGCTACACCTTC. The V gene is TRBV6-1, the J gene TRBJ1-2, with TRBD1 matching over 7 bases. This CDR3 is built from 13 residues. The V and J ends lost 3 bases and 7 bases, in that order; junction bases with no gene match: 5. Germline V gene data show CDR1 as MNHNS and CDR2 as SASEGT.

This sequence joins TRBV18 and TRBJ1-2; 11 nucleotides match TRBD1. The V gene end was trimmed by 3 bases and the J gene end by 4 bases; junction bases not matched to a gene: 7. Germline V CDR1 and CDR2: KGHSH, LQKENI. The CDR3 covers 16 residues. For the CDR3, the DNA is TGTGCCAGCTCACCCTCTTCTGGACAGGGGGCCTATGGCTACACCTTC. Translating it yields CASSPSSGQGAYGYTF. Full variable domain (remainder filled in from reference TRBV18 and TRBJ1-2): NAGVMQNPRHLVRRRGQEARLRCSPMKGHSHVYWYRQLPEEGLKFMVYLQKENIIDESGMPKERFSAEFPKEGPSILRIQQVVRGDSAAYFCASSPSSGQGAYGYTFGSGTRLTVV.

This clone was counted a few times. V usage is TRBV6-5 and J usage is TRBJ1-1, with 8 bases fitting TRBD1. Trimming cost V 5 bases and J 3 bases; bases outside gene matches: 5. Germline lookup yields CDR1 MNHEY and CDR2 SVGAGI. The CDR3 sequence is 14 residues long. CDR3 nucleotide sequence: TGTGCCAGCAGTCGACAGGGGTCAGACACTGAAGCTTTCTTT. Amino acids: CASSRQGSDTEAFF.

The chain joins TRBV4-2 to TRBJ2-5; no firm D call. The V gene lost 3 bases and the J gene lost 0 bases, with 8 bases spanning the gap. The CDR3 is 14 amino acids. Germline V CDR1 and CDR2: LGHNA, YNFKEQ. The CDR3 sequence is CASSQGFDQETQYF. Here the CDR3 DNA reads TGTGCCAGCAGCCAGGGATTCGACCAAGAGACCCAGTACTTC.

The chain uses TRBV4-1 and TRBJ2-7; 9 bases line up with TRBD2. The CDR3 covers 19 residues. V lost 0 bases, J lost 6 bases, and 18 bases stayed unmatched. Germline CDR1 MGHRA, CDR2 YSYEKL. The CDR3 spells CASSQDNSREGRGVREQYF. CDR3 coding DNA: TGCGCCAGCAGCCAAGATAACTCGCGGGAGGGCCGAGGAGTTCGCGAGCAGTACTTC.

V gene TRBV5-1 combines with J gene TRBJ2-5; D gene uncertain. The CDR3 loop spans 11 amino acids. V lost 7 bases and J lost 1, with 5 bases in between. Germline V gives CDR1 SGHRS, CDR2 YFSETQ. The CDR3 here is CASAVQETQYF. Here the CDR3 DNA reads TGCGCCAGCGCAGTCCAAGAGACCCAGTACTTC. The whole variable domain, filled in from reference TRBV5-1 and TRBJ2-5, reads KAGVTQTPRYLIKTRGQQVTLSCSPISGHRSVSWYQQTPGQGLQFLFEYFSETQRNKGNFPGRFSGRQFSNSRSEMNVSTLELGDSALYLCASAVQETQYFGPGTRLLVL.

This chain joins TRBV12-5 and TRBJ1-6, with D possibly matching TRBD1 (5 bases). The germline CDR1 and CDR2 sequences are LGHNT and FRNRAP. V lost 3 bases and J lost 0, with 12 bases in between. The CDR3 totals 17 residues. DNA of the CDR3: TGTGCTAGTGGTTTACGGTTGGGGGACTCCTATAATTCACCCCTCCACTTT. Translation: CASGLRLGDSYNSPLHF.

CDR3 in DNA: TGTGCCAGCAGCGCAGACCGACATCTCGGGCTGGCCACTGAAGCTTTCTTT. Translation gives CASSADRHLGLATEAFF. The chain links TRBV27 to TRBJ1-1; D unclear. CDR1 and CDR2 (germline): MNHEY, SMNVEV (reference sequence). The CDR3 runs 17 residues. V was pared by 6 bases and J by 4 bases, with 24 bases between.

The DNA of the CDR3 is TGTGCCAGCAGACGACTAGCTAGAGAGACCCAGTACTTC. Encoded protein: CASRRLARETQYF. The chain uses TRBV11-2 and TRBJ2-5; 7 nucleotides line up with TRBD2. With 6 bases clipped from V and 4 bases from J, the junction kept 5 bases outside the gene matches. The CDR3 is made up of 13 amino acids. The germline CDR1 and CDR2 sequences are SGHAT and FQNNGV.

The rearrangement joins TRBV5-1 to TRBJ1-2; D is uncertain. The V gene's germline CDR1 is SGHRS and CDR2 YFSETQ. There are 14 residues in the CDR3. V gave up 0 bases and J gave up 6 bases, with 12 bases separating them. In DNA, the CDR3 is TGCGCCAGCAGCTTGGTTGGACGTACCAATGGCTACACCTTC. Amino acids: CASSLVGRTNGYTF.